The 27 T cell receptor beta chains in this list originate from one sample, sequenced in a study of blood T cell repertoires in COVID-19. Libraries were prepared by immunoSEQ multiplex PCR; TCRdb keeps only in-frame clonotypes and omits some of them. The table includes approximately 530,000 clones, around 90% detected once. The specimen was peripheral blood. Receptor source: a woman between 45 and 65 years old with COVID-19, enrolled during active disease.

This chain joins TRBV5-5 and TRBJ1-2, with 7 bases aligning to TRBD1. V gave up 0 bases and J gave up 5 bases; unmatched junction bases: 4. Germline CDR1 reads SGHKS; CDR2 reads YYEKEE (reference sequence). The CDR3 consists of 14 residues. As DNA, the CDR3 is TGTGCCAGCAGCTTGGGGGCAGGGGGATATGGCTACACCTTC. Translating it yields CASSLGAGGYGYTF.

Turning to this clone: Distinct nucleotide sequences in the sample also encode this CDR3. The chain combines TRBV5-4 with TRBJ2-1, with unresolved D. The germline gives CDR1 SGHNT, CDR2 YYREEE (reference sequence). The CDR3 is 12 residues long. Trimming cost V 3 bases and J 8 bases, with 9 bases left between them. The CDR3 here is CASSSRGDEQFF. CDR3 sequence (DNA): TGTGCCAGCAGCTCTCGAGGCGATGAGCAGTTCTTC.

V usage is TRBV18 and J usage is TRBJ1-2; D uncertain. The CDR3 extends over 13 amino acids. V was shortened by 2 bases and J by 3 bases, with 7 bases between the two germline ends. From germline, CDR1 is KGHSH and CDR2 LQKENI. CDR3 nucleotides: TGTGCCAGCTCACCAGAAACAGACTATGGCTACACCTTC. Its translation: CASSPETDYGYTF.

This clone showed up just once. The CDR3 reads CAWSTGRAEAFF. The CDR3 DNA is TGTGCCTGGAGTACAGGGAGGGCTGAAGCTTTCTTT. This sequence joins TRBV30 and TRBJ1-1, with a weak D call TRBD1 (6 bases). This CDR3 is built from 12 residues. Germline V lookup: CDR1 GTSNPN, CDR2 SVGIG (reference sequence). V was pared by 2 bases and J by 6 bases, with 10 bases between.

The rearrangement joins TRBV5-1 to TRBJ2-3; weak D call: TRBD1 (8 bases). Per the germline V gene, CDR1 is SGHRS and CDR2 is YFSETQ. Trimming cost V 0 bases and J 2 bases, with 13 bases left between them. The CDR3 is made up of 16 amino acids. The DNA for the CDR3 is TGCGCCAGCAGCTTGGGACAGGGGAGGGCCACAGATACGCAGTATTTT. As protein: CASSLGQGRATDTQYF.

The V and J genes are TRBV9 and TRBJ1-6; TRBD1 matches at 11 bases. The V gene end was trimmed by 3 bases and the J gene end by 10 bases; junction bases not matched to a gene: 3. Per the germline V gene, CDR1 is SGDLS and CDR2 is YYNGEE. The CDR3 is made up of 14 amino acids. CDR3 sequence: CASSGGQGGSPLHF. CDR3 nucleotide sequence: TGTGCCAGCAGCGGGGGACAGGGGGGATCACCCCTCCACTTT.

The genes are TRBV6-1 and TRBJ2-3; 9 bases are shared with TRBD2. Looked up from germline, CDR1 is MNHNS and CDR2 is SASEGT. This CDR3 is 15 amino acids long. The V segment lost 2 bases and the J segment 6 bases; nucleotides outside the gene matches: 6. In DNA form, the CDR3 reads TGTGCCAGCAGTGAACTAGGCGGGGGGGAGGATACGCAGTATTTT. Its protein is CASSELGGGEDTQYF.

This chain joins TRBV11-2 and TRBJ2-7; possibly TRBD2 for D (6 bases). CDR1 SGHAT and CDR2 FQNNGV come from the germline V gene. CDR3 size: 11 residues. V was shortened by 1 base and J by 12 bases, with 10 bases between the two germline ends. The CDR3 spells CASSLAGVPYF. Written as DNA, the CDR3 is TGTGCCAGCAGCTTAGCGGGGGTTCCGTACTTC.

The chain couples TRBV19 to TRBJ1-6; 8 bases align to TRBD1. The CDR3 sequence is 19 residues long. Per germline, CDR1 LNHDA and CDR2 SQIVND (reference sequence). The J segment lost 7 bases and the V segment lost 1 base, leaving 15 bases of the junction unmatched. CDR3 nucleotides: TGTGCCAGTAGTATAGGTTTTTCGGGGCAGGGGGCCGAGAATTCACCCCTCCACTTT. This gives the protein CASSIGFSGQGAENSPLHF.

This clone was recorded once. The chain couples TRBV19 to TRBJ2-5; maybe TRBD1 (5 bases). Trimming pared 8 bases from V and 2 bases from J, leaving 15 bases between. The CDR3 totals 14 residues. The germline V gene has CDR1 LNHDA and CDR2 SQIVND (reference sequence). This CDR3 reads CASAKDTLQETQYF. As DNA, the CDR3 is TGTGCCAGTGCTAAGGACACTTTACAAGAGACCCAGTACTTC. The complete variable domain, with remaining parts taken from reference TRBV19 and TRBJ2-5, reads DGGITQSPKYLFRKEGQNVTLSCEQNLNHDAMYWYRQDPGQGLRLIYYSQIVNDFQKGDIAEGYSVSREKKESFPLTVTSAQKNPTAFYLCASAKDTLQETQYFGPGTRLLVL.

This clone was found once. The J gene is TRBJ2-1, the V gene TRBV5-4, with 9 bases matching TRBD1. Trimming at V came to 0 bases and at J to 1 base, leaving 5 bases not matched to a gene. This CDR3 spans 17 amino acids. Germline lookup yields CDR1 SGHNT and CDR2 YYREEE (reference sequence). This CDR3 reads CASSLGTGVGSYNEQFF. CDR3 in DNA: TGTGCCAGCAGCTTGGGGACAGGGGTTGGGTCCTACAATGAGCAGTTCTTC.

The chain joins TRBV2 to TRBJ1-6; D not resolved. The CDR3 runs 14 residues. V gave up 5 bases and J gave up 6 bases, with 11 bases separating them. Germline V gene data show CDR1 as SNHLY and CDR2 as FYNNEI. The CDR3 nucleotides read TGTGCCAGCAGTCGAGTATCATCTAATTCACCCCTCCACTTT. Translation: CASSRVSSNSPLHF.

DNA of the CDR3: TGTGCCAGCTCACCACTTCGGGGGTTGTCCAATGAGCAGTTCTTC. Its protein is CASSPLRGLSNEQFF. This chain connects TRBV18 to TRBJ2-1; possible D gene TRBD2, 6 bases. V was clipped by 1 base and J by 6 bases, with 13 bases between them. This CDR3 is 15 amino acids long. CDR1 is KGHSH and CDR2 is LQKENI in the germline V gene.

On this clone itself: Other DNA sequences in this sample translate to the same CDR3. The rearrangement links TRBV12-3 or TRBV12-4 to TRBJ1-1; D is undetermined. Trimming pared 6 bases from V and 0 bases from J, leaving 8 bases between. The CDR3 extends over 13 amino acids. CDR3 bases: TGTGCCAGCAGCTCCAGTGTGAACACTGAAGCTTTCTTT. This encodes CASSSSVNTEAFF.

The V call is TRBV24-1, the J call TRBJ2-3; 8 bases agree with TRBD1. V lost 3 bases to trimming and J lost 2 bases; unmatched junction nucleotides: 9. Germline loops: CDR1 KGHDR, CDR2 SFDVKD. The length of the CDR3 is 17 residues. DNA for the CDR3: TGTGCCACCAGTGATACTGGACAGGGAGAACTCACAGATACGCAGTATTTT. Its protein product is CATSDTGQGELTDTQYF.

This rearrangement joins TRBV3-1 (or the pseudogene TRBV3-2) to TRBJ2-3; TRBD2 is a possible D gene (7 bases). V lost 5 bases to trimming and J lost 5 bases, with 14 bases between them. The length of the CDR3 is 14 residues. Germline loops: CDR1 LGHDT, CDR2 YNNKEL (reference sequence). CDR3 in DNA: TGTGCCAGCAGCGCCCGGGGGGCCCTAGATACGCAGTATTTT. Translation gives CASSARGALDTQYF.

V usage is TRBV5-1 and J usage is TRBJ2-7; TRBD1 aligns across 9 bases. V was clipped by 4 bases and J by 6 bases; unmatched bases: 11. The CDR3 is 15 residues long. Germline V lookup: CDR1 SGHRS, CDR2 YFSETQ. CDR3 protein: CASSPDRDRVSEQYF. CDR3 nucleotides: TGCGCCAGCAGCCCCGACCGGGACAGGGTTTCCGAGCAGTACTTC.

This chain joins TRBV6-5 and TRBJ1-5, with 7 bases matching TRBD1. The V gene's germline CDR1 is MNHEY and CDR2 SVGAGI. V lost 6 bases, J lost 4 bases, and 6 bases stayed unmatched. The CDR3 loop spans 14 amino acids. In DNA, the CDR3 is TGTGCCAGCAGCCGGGCAGGGGGTAATCAGCCCCAGCATTTT. It specifies CASSRAGGNQPQHF.

This clone showed up just once. This chain joins TRBV11-2 and TRBJ2-7; D might be TRBD2 (7 bases). Germline V gene data show CDR1 as SGHAT and CDR2 as FQNNGV. The CDR3 loop spans 14 amino acids. Trimming left V 2 bases short and J 6 bases short, with 14 bases between. In nucleotides, the CDR3 is TGTGCCAGCAGCTTAAGGAGGGGAGGGGGCGAGCAGTACTTC. It translates to CASSLRRGGGEQYF. The whole variable domain, filled in from reference TRBV11-2 and TRBJ2-7, reads EAGVAQSPRYKIIEKRQSVAFWCNPISGHATLYWYQQILGQGPKLLIQFQNNGVVDDSQLPKDRFSAERLKGVDSTLKIQPAKLEDSAVYLCASSLRRGGGEQYFGPGTRLTVT.

This clone has ten or more counts. The chain recombines TRBV2 with TRBJ1-3; TRBD1 might be the D (6 bases). Looked up from germline, CDR1 is SNHLY and CDR2 is FYNNEI. V was clipped by 2 bases and J by 4 bases, with 12 bases between them. The CDR3 spans 15 residues. This CDR3 reads CASSETGGRGNTIYF. The DNA of the CDR3 is TGTGCCAGCAGTGAAACGGGGGGCAGGGGAAACACCATATATTTT.

This sequence joins TRBV5-1 and TRBJ2-7; no clear D gene. The germline gives CDR1 SGHRS, CDR2 YFSETQ. Between the trimmed V and J ends, which lost 0 bases and 2 bases, there was a span of 6 bases. The CDR3 extends over 13 amino acids. The CDR3 DNA follows: TGCGCCAGCAGCTTGGCGCAGGCCTACGAGCAGTACTTC. Translation: CASSLAQAYEQYF.

Concerning this clone itself: A junction boundary mismatches the germline segment, possibly from a read error. This sequence joins TRBV3-1 (or the pseudogene TRBV3-2) and TRBJ2-1; 9 bases map to TRBD2. From germline, CDR1 is LGHDT and CDR2 YNNKEL (reference sequence). This CDR3 is built from 15 residues. Here the CDR3 reads CASSWGLANYNEQFF. In DNA form, the CDR3 reads TGTGCCAGCAGCTGGGGACTAGCTAATTACAATGAACAGTTCTTC.

The J gene is TRBJ1-3, the V gene TRBV12-3 or TRBV12-4; D is ambiguous. The CDR3 sequence is 13 residues long. The ends were cut back, 3 bases at V and 4 bases at J, with 7 bases in the middle. Here the CDR3 DNA reads TGTGCCAGCAGTTTGGAGAGAGGAAACACCATATATTTT. Protein product: CASSLERGNTIYF.

The CDR3 DNA is TGTGCCAGTAGTATAGTGGCAGGGGGCTTACCCTACGAGCAGTACTTC. This gives the protein CASSIVAGGLPYEQYF. This chain connects TRBV19 to TRBJ2-7; 8 bases are shared with TRBD1. V dropped 1 base and J dropped 2; count of bases not matched to a gene: 7. Germline CDR1 and CDR2: LNHDA and SQIVND (reference sequence). This CDR3 is 16 amino acids long.

The chain uses TRBV7-2 and TRBJ1-5; D not resolved. Germline loops: CDR1 SGHTA, CDR2 FQGNSA. This CDR3 region has 12 residues. V lost 3 bases to trimming and J lost 3 bases, with 3 bases between them. The CDR3 protein is CASSFNNQPQHF. CDR3 bases: TGTGCCAGCAGCTTTAACAATCAGCCCCAGCATTTT.

CDR3 protein: CASSPGQSSNQPQHF. The CDR3 nucleotides are TGTGCCAGCAGCCCCGGACAGTCTAGCAATCAGCCCCAGCATTTT. The chain has TRBV27 and TRBJ1-5, with TRBD1 as a possible D gene (6 bases). V was clipped by 6 bases and J by 0 bases, with 12 bases between them. There are 15 residues in the CDR3. Germline V CDR1 and CDR2: MNHEY, SMNVEV (reference sequence).

This clone was detected once. V usage is TRBV9 and J usage is TRBJ2-1; D is unresolved. V lost 0 bases, J lost 4 bases, and 14 bases lay in between. Germline-derived CDR1 and CDR2 are SGDLS and YYNGEE. The length of the CDR3 is 16 residues. The CDR3 coding sequence is TGTGCCAGCAGCGTAGGGGCCCTTGATGGGTACAATGAGCAGTTCTTC. This gives the protein CASSVGALDGYNEQFF.